This TCR beta chain was captured by sequencing in a study of T cells in Graves' hyperthyroidism and ophthalmopathy. The germline gives CDR1 MDHEN, CDR2 SYDVKM. The ends were cut back, 4 bases at V and 0 bases at J, with 15 bases in the middle. The CDR3 is 17 residues long. Template material for amplifying TCR beta CDR3 regions consisted of RNA transcripts. The TCR CDR3 first-round RT-PCR relied on the HTBI primer set. Via MiXCR, TCRdb re-called the multiplex PCR reads, giving one row per CDR3 protein. The sample consists of about 580,000 distinct CDR3 sequences, approximately 15% of them appearing once. This clonotype was seen repeatedly, ten times or more.

The chain employs TRBV28 and TRBJ1-4; D remains ambiguous. The sequence was obtained from a woman in her 30s with Graves' hyperthyroidism that later progressed to Graves' ophthalmopathy. The sequenced sample consisted of blood. In DNA, the CDR3 is TGTGCCAGCAGTTCCCTATCGCCCGATGCAACTAATGAAAAACTGTTTTTT. Protein: CASSSLSPDATNEKLFF. The entire variable domain, with the rest obtained from reference TRBV28 and TRBJ1-4, is as follows: DVKVTQSSRYLVKRTGEKVFLECVQDMDHENMFWYRQDPGLGLRLIYFSYDVKMKEKGDIPEGYSVSREKKERFSLILESASTNQTSMYLCASSSLSPDATNEKLFFGSGTQLSVL.